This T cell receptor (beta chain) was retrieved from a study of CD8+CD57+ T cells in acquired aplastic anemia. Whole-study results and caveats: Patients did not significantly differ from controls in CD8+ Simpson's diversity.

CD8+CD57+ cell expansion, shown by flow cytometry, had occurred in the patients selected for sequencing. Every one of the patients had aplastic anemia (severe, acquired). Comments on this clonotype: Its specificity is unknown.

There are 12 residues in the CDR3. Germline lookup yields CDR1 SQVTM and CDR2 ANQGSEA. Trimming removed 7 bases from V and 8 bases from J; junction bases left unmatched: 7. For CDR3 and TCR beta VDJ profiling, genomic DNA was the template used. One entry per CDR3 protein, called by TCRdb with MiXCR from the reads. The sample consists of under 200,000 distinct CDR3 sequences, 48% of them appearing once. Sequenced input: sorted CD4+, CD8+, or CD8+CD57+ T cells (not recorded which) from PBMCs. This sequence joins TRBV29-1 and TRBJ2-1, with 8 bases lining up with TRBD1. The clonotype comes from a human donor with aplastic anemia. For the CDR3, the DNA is TGCAGCGCAGACAGGGGTCGGGATGAGCAGTTCTTC. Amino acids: CSADRGRDEQFF.